These 3 T cell receptor beta chains originate from one sample sequenced in a study of T-cell memory formation after mild COVID-19. MiXCR, applied by TCRdb to the 5' RACE reads, yields one record per CDR3 protein. This sample has about 310,000 distinct CDR3 sequences, with approximately 19% found just once. What was sequenced was PBMCs or a T cell subset sorted from them (not recorded which). These receptors all stem from a man younger than 30 who had mild COVID-19 (a few samples of this study predate the infection). Cell type and time point are not known.

Only a few counts were recorded for this clonotype. The chain links TRBV6-5 to TRBJ2-2; D uncertain. The CDR3 spans 11 residues. Trimming shortened V by 2 bases and J by 8 bases, and 3 bases separated the two germline ends. Germline V gives CDR1 MNHEY, CDR2 SVGAGI. CDR3 region: CASSYVGELFF. The CDR3, as DNA: TGTGCCAGCAGTTACGTTGGGGAGCTGTTTTTT.

This clonotype turned up a few times. The V call is TRBV20-1, the J call TRBJ2-7; 9 nucleotides agree with TRBD1. V shed 7 bases, J shed 5 bases, and the junction held 9 bases outside the gene matches. Germline CDR1 and CDR2: DFQATT and SNEGSKA (reference sequence). CDR3 length: 13 amino acids. The DNA for the CDR3 is TGCAGTGTATCGGGACAGGGAAAGGACGAGCAGTACGTC. Protein sequence: CSVSGQGKDEQYV.

The J gene is TRBJ1-1, the V gene TRBV12-3 or TRBV12-4; D is unresolved. This CDR3 has 13 residues. With 3 bases removed from V and 2 bases from J, the gap between germline ends came to 7 bases. The CDR3 is CASSFRPNTEAFF. CDR3 nucleotides: TGTGCCAGCAGTTTCAGGCCCAACACTGAAGCTTTCTTT.